These 21 T cell receptor beta chains came from one sample sequenced in a study of sequential checkpoint blockade in melanoma. Sequencing was performed with immunoSEQ multiplex PCR; in TCRdb, only in-frame clones are kept and a portion is missing. The sample yields about 4,000 clones, about three fifths seen once. Treatment defined: randomized to nivolumab then ipilimumab (arm A) or the reverse (arm B). The sample was CD8+ T cells sorted from blood (inferred from file names), taken from a patient given nivolumab and ipilimumab in sequence. The receptor set was obtained from a human donor with melanoma.

This clone was seen more than once but under ten times. This chain joins TRBV11-3 and TRBJ2-7; TRBD1 agrees at 8 bases. CDR3 length equals 14 residues. Losses at the gene ends were 5 bases for V and 5 bases for J; bases not matched to a gene: 8. Germline CDR1 reads SGHNT; CDR2 reads YENEEA. The CDR3 DNA reads as TGTGCCAGCAGCAAACGGGACAGGCACAACGAGCAGTACTTC. This sequence encodes CASSKRDRHNEQYF.

The chain joins TRBV4-2 to TRBJ2-2; 7 nucleotides agree with TRBD1. Germline lookup yields CDR1 LGHNA and CDR2 YNFKEQ. This CDR3 region has 16 residues. Trimming cost V 8 bases and J 4 bases; bases outside gene matches: 13. The CDR3 sequence: CASDETGWGSTGELFF. The CDR3 nucleotides are TGTGCCAGCGACGAGACAGGGTGGGGAAGCACCGGGGAGCTGTTTTTT.

The chain is built from TRBV4-1 and TRBJ1-2; D might be TRBD1 (5 bases). Per germline, CDR1 MGHRA and CDR2 YSYEKL. V dropped 5 bases and J dropped 8 bases, with 30 bases sitting between them. This CDR3 has 18 residues. The CDR3 sequence is CASSFQEGTDFPLGGYTF. CDR3 DNA: TGCGCCAGCAGCTTTCAGGAGGGGACGGATTTTCCTCTTGGAGGCTACACCTTC.

The chain carries TRBV30 and TRBJ1-2, with D tentatively TRBD1 (5 bases). This CDR3 has 15 amino acids. Germline CDR1 GTSNPN, CDR2 SVGIG (reference sequence). With 1 base removed from V and 3 bases from J, the gap between germline ends came to 15 bases. The DNA of the CDR3 is TGTGCCTGGAGTGACATACCGGGACTCGACTATGGCTACACCTTC. Protein sequence: CAWSDIPGLDYGYTF.

The rearrangement uses TRBV7-6 and TRBJ1-4, with D unclear. The V gene's germline CDR1 is SGHVS and CDR2 FNYEAQ. This CDR3 has 14 amino acids. The V end was cut by 2 bases, the J end by 7 bases, with 11 bases between. The CDR3: CASSLRTGGEKLFF. DNA of the CDR3: TGTGCCAGCAGCTTACGGACTGGCGGTGAAAAACTGTTTTTT.

The chain employs TRBV6-5 and TRBJ2-7; TRBD1 matches at 9 bases. The CDR3 has 15 amino acids. CDR1 is MNHEY, CDR2 SVGAGI, per germline. With V trimmed by 4 bases and J by 0 bases, 4 bases remained unmatched. CDR3 residues: CASSLQGAGSYEQYF. CDR3 DNA: TGTGCCAGCAGTTTACAGGGGGCTGGCTCCTACGAGCAGTACTTC.

The chain uses TRBV7-6 and TRBJ1-1; D possibly corresponds to TRBD1 (5 bases). Per germline, CDR1 SGHVS and CDR2 FNYEAQ. This CDR3 region has 13 residues. Trimming cost V 7 bases and J 6 bases, with 15 bases left between them. The CDR3 DNA reads as TGTGCCAGCACCCCTCGCCCGGGGGCTGAAGCTTTCTTT. Its protein is CASTPRPGAEAFF.

This clone was observed a few times. This CDR3 reads CASRPGLPYEQYF. The CDR3 DNA reads TGTGCCAGCAGGCCGGGACTCCCCTACGAGCAGTACTTC. The chain combines TRBV28 with TRBJ2-7; weak D call: TRBD2 (6 bases). Trimming removed 6 bases at V and 2 bases at J, with 11 bases between. The CDR3 is made up of 13 amino acids. Germline assignment: CDR1 MDHEN and CDR2 SYDVKM.

This clone has only a few counts. The V gene is TRBV13, the J gene TRBJ1-1; weak D call: TRBD1 (5 bases). V was pared by 0 bases and J by 0 bases, with 8 bases between. CDR1 is PRHDT, CDR2 FYEKMQ, per germline (reference sequence). CDR3 length equals 15 residues. CDR3 region: CASSLGEGMNTEAFF. The DNA for the CDR3 is TGTGCCAGCAGCTTAGGGGAGGGGATGAACACTGAAGCTTTCTTT.

The sample holds a few counts of this clone. V is TRBV14 and J is TRBJ2-7; no clear D. The CDR3 is made up of 13 amino acids. The germline CDR1 and CDR2 sequences are SGHDN and FVKESK. V lost 0 bases, J lost 7 bases, and 10 bases lay in between. As DNA, the CDR3 is TGTGCCAGCAGCCAAGATTTTATCACAGAGCAGTACTTC. Protein: CASSQDFITEQYF.

J is TRBJ2-1 and V is TRBV25-1; 7 bases are a match to TRBD2. The V gene's germline CDR1 is MGHDK and CDR2 SYGVNS. There are 15 residues in the CDR3. V lost 2 bases to trimming and J lost 3 bases; unmatched junction nucleotides: 4. The CDR3 sequence: CASSEGGEGYNEQFF. Written as DNA, the CDR3 is TGTGCCAGCAGTGAAGGGGGGGAGGGCTACAATGAGCAGTTCTTC. Full variable domain (outside the CDR3, taken from reference TRBV25-1 and TRBJ2-1): EADIYQTPRYLVIGTGKKITLECSQTMGHDKMYWYQQDPGMELHLIHYSYGVNSTEKGDLSSESTVSRIRTEHFPLTLESARPSHTSQYLCASSEGGEGYNEQFFGPGTRLTVL.

The chain employs TRBV9 and TRBJ2-1; 8 bases are a match to TRBD2. The J segment lost 2 bases and the V segment lost 4 bases, leaving 5 bases of the junction unmatched. Germline loops: CDR1 SGDLS, CDR2 YYNGEE. The CDR3 length is 15 residues. The CDR3 region is CASSITSGPYNEQFF. CDR3 nucleotides: TGTGCCAGCAGCATTACTAGCGGACCCTACAATGAGCAGTTCTTC.

The chain carries TRBV30 and TRBJ2-1; 8 positions agree with TRBD1. The germline V gene encodes CDR1 GTSNPN and CDR2 SVGIG (reference sequence). V lost 4 bases to trimming and J lost 4 bases; unmatched junction nucleotides: 6. This CDR3 has 14 residues. The CDR3 spells CAWTLTGEYNEQFF. CDR3 nucleotides: TGTGCCTGGACCCTGACAGGGGAATACAATGAGCAGTTCTTC.

V and J are TRBV4-2 and TRBJ2-1; D perhaps matches TRBD1 (5 bases). Trimming took 3 bases from V and 9 from J, leaving 18 bases between them. There are 15 residues in the CDR3. Looked up from germline, CDR1 is LGHNA and CDR2 is YNFKEQ. CDR3 loop: CASSHSLDQGAEQFF. In DNA, the CDR3 is TGTGCCAGCAGCCACAGCCTAGACCAGGGTGCTGAGCAGTTCTTC.

This rearrangement joins TRBV7-8 to TRBJ2-5; 12 bases fit TRBD2. V was clipped by 5 bases and J by 5 bases; unmatched bases: 9. The CDR3 consists of 16 residues. From germline, CDR1 is SGHVS and CDR2 FQNEAQ. CDR3 nucleotide sequence: TGTGCCAGCAGCGTATCTAGCGGGGGGGCCGGGGAGACCCAGTACTTC. As protein: CASSVSSGGAGETQYF.

J is TRBJ2-5 and V is TRBV6-5, with 10 bases lining up with TRBD2. J gave up 5 bases and V 5 bases, and 8 bases lay outside the gene matches. This CDR3 has 15 residues. The V gene's germline CDR1 is MNHEY and CDR2 SVGAGI. The CDR3 nucleotides are TGTGCCAGCAGTAGCGGGGGGGGACCGGGGGAGACCCAGTACTTC. Protein product: CASSSGGGPGETQYF.

The chain combines TRBV6-1 with TRBJ1-4; 11 bases agree with TRBD1. CDR3 length: 15 amino acids. After removal of 3 bases from V and 6 bases from J, the junction contained 3 bases not matched to a gene. Germline CDR1 reads MNHNS; CDR2 reads SASEGT. The CDR3: CASSDGTGGDEKLFF. As DNA, the CDR3 is TGTGCCAGCAGTGATGGGACAGGGGGTGATGAAAAACTGTTTTTT.

The V gene is TRBV2, the J gene TRBJ2-5, with TRBD1 matching 10 bases. The CDR3 is 15 residues long. Germline-derived CDR1 and CDR2 are SNHLY and FYNNEI. Losses at the gene ends were 6 bases for V and 5 bases for J; bases not matched to a gene: 9. The CDR3 is CASRVDRGRRETQYF. CDR3 sequence (DNA): TGTGCCAGCAGGGTAGACAGGGGGCGCAGGGAGACCCAGTACTTC.

The rearrangement uses TRBV14 and TRBJ2-7; TRBD1 matches at 11 bases. Germline V CDR1 and CDR2: SGHDN, FVKESK. The CDR3 contains 16 residues. V lost 5 bases, J lost 5 bases, and 11 bases stayed unmatched. The CDR3 here is CASSIRDRGILDEQYF. In DNA form, the CDR3 reads TGTGCCAGCAGCATCCGGGACAGGGGGATTTTGGACGAGCAGTACTTC. The full variable domain, in which reference TRBV14 and TRBJ2-7 provide the parts outside the CDR3, is EAGVTQFPSHSVIEKGQTVTLRCDPISGHDNLYWYRRVMGKEIKFLLHFVKESKQDESGMPNNRFLAERTGGTYSTLKVQPAELEDSGVYFCASSIRDRGILDEQYFGPGTRLTVT.

This chain joins TRBV6-4 and TRBJ2-3; 9 positions match TRBD2. The trim removed 4 bases at V and 1 base at J, leaving 0 bases unmatched. From germline, CDR1 is MRHNA and CDR2 SNTAGT. The CDR3 sequence is 14 residues long. The CDR3 protein is CASSVAGGTDTQYF. For the CDR3, the DNA is TGTGCCAGCAGTGTAGCGGGAGGCACAGATACGCAGTATTTT.

The J gene is TRBJ2-3, the V gene TRBV9, with 10 positions matching TRBD2. Germline V gives CDR1 SGDLS, CDR2 YYNGEE. The CDR3 covers 15 residues. Trimming cost V 0 bases and J 9 bases; bases outside gene matches: 7. CDR3: CASSVGGTSEDTQYF. In DNA form, the CDR3 reads TGTGCCAGCAGCGTAGGGGGGACTAGCGAGGACACGCAGTATTTT.